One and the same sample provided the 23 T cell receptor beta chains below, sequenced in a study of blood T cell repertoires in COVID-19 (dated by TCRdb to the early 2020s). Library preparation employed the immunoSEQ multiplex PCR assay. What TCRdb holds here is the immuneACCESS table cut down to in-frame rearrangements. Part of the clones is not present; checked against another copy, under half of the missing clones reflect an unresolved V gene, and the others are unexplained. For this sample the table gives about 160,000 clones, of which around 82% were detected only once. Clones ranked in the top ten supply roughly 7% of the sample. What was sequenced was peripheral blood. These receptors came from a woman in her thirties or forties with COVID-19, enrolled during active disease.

The CDR3 DNA reads TGCGCCAGCAGGGGATCCTTAGGGGGAGAGGCCGGGGAGCTGTTTTTT. Its protein is CASRGSLGGEAGELFF. The J gene is TRBJ2-2, the V gene TRBV10-2; possibly TRBD1 for D (6 bases). Trimming stripped 6 bases from V and 6 bases from J, with 20 bases between. This CDR3 has 16 residues. Germline assignment: CDR1 WSHSY and CDR2 SAAADI.

The DNA of the CDR3 is TGTGCCAGCAGCTTAGACAGGGCGGCGGAAAAACTGTTTTTT. Encoded protein: CASSLDRAAEKLFF. The V gene is TRBV7-9, the J gene TRBJ1-4; D possibly corresponds to TRBD1 (6 bases). The CDR3 has 14 amino acids. The V end lost 1 base, the J end lost 8 bases, and 11 bases lay between the germline ends. Germline V gene data show CDR1 as SEHNR and CDR2 as FQNEAQ (reference sequence).

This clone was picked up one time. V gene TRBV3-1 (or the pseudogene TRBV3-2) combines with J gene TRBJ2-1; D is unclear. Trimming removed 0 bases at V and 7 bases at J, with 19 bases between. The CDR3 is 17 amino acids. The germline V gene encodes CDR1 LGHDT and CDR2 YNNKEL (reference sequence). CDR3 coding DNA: TGTGCCAGCAGCCAAGAGGCGTGGTGGTCTTCCGGGAATGAGCAGTTCTTC. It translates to CASSQEAWWSSGNEQFF.

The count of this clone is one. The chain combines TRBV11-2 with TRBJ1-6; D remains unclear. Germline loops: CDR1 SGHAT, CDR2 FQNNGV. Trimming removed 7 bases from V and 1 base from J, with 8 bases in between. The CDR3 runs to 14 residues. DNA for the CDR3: TGTGCCAGCAAAGGGAGGTCCTATAATTCACCCCTCCACTTT. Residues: CASKGRSYNSPLHF.

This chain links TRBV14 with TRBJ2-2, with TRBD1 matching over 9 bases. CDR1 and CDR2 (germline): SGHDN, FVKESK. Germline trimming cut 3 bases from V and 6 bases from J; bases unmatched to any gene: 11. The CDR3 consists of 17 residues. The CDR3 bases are TGTGCCAGCAGCCATACGGCGGGACAGGGTCATTCCGGGGAGCTGTTTTTT. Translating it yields CASSHTAGQGHSGELFF.

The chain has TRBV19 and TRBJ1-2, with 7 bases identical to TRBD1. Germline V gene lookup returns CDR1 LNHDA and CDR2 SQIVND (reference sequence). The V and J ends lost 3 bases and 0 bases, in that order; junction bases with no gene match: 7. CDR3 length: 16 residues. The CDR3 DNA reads TGTGCCAGTAGTATCGGGACAGCCCTAGCTAACTATGGCTACACCTTC. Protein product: CASSIGTALANYGYTF.

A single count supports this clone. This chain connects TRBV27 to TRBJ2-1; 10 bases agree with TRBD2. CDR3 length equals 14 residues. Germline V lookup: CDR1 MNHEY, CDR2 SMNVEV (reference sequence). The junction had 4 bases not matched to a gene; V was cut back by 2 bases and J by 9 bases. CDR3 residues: CASSLSGGVLEQFF. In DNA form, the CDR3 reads TGTGCCAGCAGTTTAAGCGGGGGGGTTCTTGAGCAGTTCTTC.

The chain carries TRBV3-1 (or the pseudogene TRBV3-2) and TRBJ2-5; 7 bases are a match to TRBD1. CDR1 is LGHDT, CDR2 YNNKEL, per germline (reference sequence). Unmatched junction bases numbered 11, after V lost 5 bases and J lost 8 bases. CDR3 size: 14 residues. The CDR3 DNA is TGTGCCAGCAGCAGGGACAGCCCAAGGGGAACCCAGTACTTC. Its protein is CASSRDSPRGTQYF.

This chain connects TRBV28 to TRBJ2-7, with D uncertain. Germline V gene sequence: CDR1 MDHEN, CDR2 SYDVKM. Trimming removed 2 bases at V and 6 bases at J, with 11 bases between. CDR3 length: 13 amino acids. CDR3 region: CASSLPLRVEQYF. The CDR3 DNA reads TGTGCCAGCAGTTTACCCCTACGGGTCGAGCAGTACTTC. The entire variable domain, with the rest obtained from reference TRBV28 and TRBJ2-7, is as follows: DVKVTQSSRYLVKRTGEKVFLECVQDMDHENMFWYRQDPGLGLRLIYFSYDVKMKEKGDIPEGYSVSREKKERFSLILESASTNQTSMYLCASSLPLRVEQYFGPGTRLTVT.

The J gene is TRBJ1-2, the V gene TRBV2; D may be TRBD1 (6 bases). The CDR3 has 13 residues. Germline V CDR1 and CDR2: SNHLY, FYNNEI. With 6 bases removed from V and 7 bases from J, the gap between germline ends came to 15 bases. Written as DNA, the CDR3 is TGTGCCAGCAGCGTACAGGGTTTGTTTGGCTACACCTTC. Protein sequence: CASSVQGLFGYTF.

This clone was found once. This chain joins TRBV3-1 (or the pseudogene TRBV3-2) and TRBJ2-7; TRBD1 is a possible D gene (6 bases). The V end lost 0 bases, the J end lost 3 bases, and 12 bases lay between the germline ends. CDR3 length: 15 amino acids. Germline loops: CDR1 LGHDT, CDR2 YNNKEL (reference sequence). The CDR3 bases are TGTGCCAGCAGCCAAGATAATACAGGGTACTACGAGCAGTACTTC. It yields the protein CASSQDNTGYYEQYF.

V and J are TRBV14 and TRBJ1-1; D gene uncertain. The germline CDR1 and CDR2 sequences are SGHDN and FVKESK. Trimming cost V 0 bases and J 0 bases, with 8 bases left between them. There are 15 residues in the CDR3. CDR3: CASSQDLGVNTEAFF. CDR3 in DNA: TGTGCCAGCAGCCAAGATCTCGGTGTGAACACTGAAGCTTTCTTT.

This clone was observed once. Here the CDR3 DNA reads TGTGCCTGGAGTGGTAGCGGGGCTAGCTCCTACAATGAGCAGTTCTTC. It codes for CAWSGSGASSYNEQFF. V usage is TRBV30 and J usage is TRBJ2-1; 8 bases align to TRBD2. V trimming: 1 base; J trimming: 0 bases; junction bases outside the gene matches: 5. CDR1 and CDR2 (germline): GTSNPN, SVGIG (reference sequence). The CDR3 contains 16 residues.

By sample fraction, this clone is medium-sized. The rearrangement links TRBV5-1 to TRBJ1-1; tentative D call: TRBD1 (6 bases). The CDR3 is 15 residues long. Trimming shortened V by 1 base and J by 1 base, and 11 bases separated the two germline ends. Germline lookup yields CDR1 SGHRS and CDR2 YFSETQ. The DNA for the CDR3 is TGCGCCAGCAGCTTGCCCGGGGGGGCGAACACTGAAGCTTTCTTT. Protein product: CASSLPGGANTEAFF. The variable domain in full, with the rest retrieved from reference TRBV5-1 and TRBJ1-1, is KAGVTQTPRYLIKTRGQQVTLSCSPISGHRSVSWYQQTPGQGLQFLFEYFSETQRNKGNFPGRFSGRQFSNSRSEMNVSTLELGDSALYLCASSLPGGANTEAFFGQGTRLTVV.

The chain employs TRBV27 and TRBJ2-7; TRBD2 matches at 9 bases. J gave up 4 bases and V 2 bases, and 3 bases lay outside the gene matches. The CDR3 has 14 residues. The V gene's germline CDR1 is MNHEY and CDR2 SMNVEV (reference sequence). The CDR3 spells CASSLLAGMYEQYF. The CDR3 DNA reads TGTGCCAGCAGTTTACTAGCGGGAATGTACGAGCAGTACTTC.

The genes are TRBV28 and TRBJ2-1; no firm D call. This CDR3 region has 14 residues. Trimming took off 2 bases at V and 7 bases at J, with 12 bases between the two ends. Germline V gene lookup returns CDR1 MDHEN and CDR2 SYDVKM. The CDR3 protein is CASSLRRLDNEQFF. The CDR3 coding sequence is TGTGCCAGCAGTTTACGCCGACTCGATAATGAGCAGTTCTTC.

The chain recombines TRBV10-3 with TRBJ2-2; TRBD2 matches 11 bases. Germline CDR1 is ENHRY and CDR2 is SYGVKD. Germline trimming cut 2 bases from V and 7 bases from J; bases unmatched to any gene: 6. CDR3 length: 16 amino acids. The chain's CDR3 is CAISEVTSGRRGELFF. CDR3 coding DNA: TGTGCCATCAGTGAGGTCACTAGCGGGAGACGCGGGGAGCTGTTTTTT.

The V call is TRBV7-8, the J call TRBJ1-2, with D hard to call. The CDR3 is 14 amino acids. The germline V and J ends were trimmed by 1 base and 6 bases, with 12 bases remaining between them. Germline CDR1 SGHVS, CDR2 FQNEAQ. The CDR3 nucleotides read TGTGCCAGCAGCTTAGGGGCCGGCGGGGATGGCTACACCTTC. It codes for CASSLGAGGDGYTF.

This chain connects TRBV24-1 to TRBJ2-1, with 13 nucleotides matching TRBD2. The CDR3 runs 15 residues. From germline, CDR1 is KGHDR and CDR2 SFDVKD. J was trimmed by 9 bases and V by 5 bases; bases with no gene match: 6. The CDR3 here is CATSARTSGSSEQFF. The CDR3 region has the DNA TGTGCCACCAGTGCGCGGACTAGCGGGAGTTCTGAGCAGTTCTTC.

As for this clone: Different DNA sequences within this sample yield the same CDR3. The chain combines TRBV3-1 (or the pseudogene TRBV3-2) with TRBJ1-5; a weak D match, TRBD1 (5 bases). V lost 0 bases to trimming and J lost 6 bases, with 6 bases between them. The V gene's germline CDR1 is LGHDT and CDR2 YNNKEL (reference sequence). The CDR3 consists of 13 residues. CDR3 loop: CASSQDRGQPQHF. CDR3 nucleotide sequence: TGTGCCAGCAGCCAAGATAGGGGTCAGCCCCAGCATTTT.

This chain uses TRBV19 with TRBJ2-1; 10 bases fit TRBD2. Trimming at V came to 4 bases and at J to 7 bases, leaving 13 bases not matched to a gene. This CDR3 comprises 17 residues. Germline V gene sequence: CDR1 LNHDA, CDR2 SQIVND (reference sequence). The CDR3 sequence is CASSTGGGASGRNEQFF. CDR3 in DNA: TGTGCCAGTAGTACAGGCGGGGGGGCTAGCGGGAGAAATGAGCAGTTCTTC.

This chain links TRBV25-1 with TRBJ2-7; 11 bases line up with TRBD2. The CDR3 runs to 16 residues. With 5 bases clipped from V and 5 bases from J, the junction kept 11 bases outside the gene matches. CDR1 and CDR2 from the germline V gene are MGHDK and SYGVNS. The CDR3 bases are TGTGCCAGCAGTCCCCGACTAGCGGGATGGAGCCACGAGCAGTACTTC. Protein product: CASSPRLAGWSHEQYF.

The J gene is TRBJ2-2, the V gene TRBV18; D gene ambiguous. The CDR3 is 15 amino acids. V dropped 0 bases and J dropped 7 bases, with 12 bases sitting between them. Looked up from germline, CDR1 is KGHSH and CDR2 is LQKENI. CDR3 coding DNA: TGTGCCAGCTCACCACCAAACAGTGCCGGCGGGGAGCTGTTTTTT. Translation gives CASSPPNSAGGELFF.